The T cell receptor beta chain described here comes from a study of vaccination and CD4 T cells after COVID-19. Study as a whole: Median time from COVID diagnosis to post-COVID sampling was roughly 13 weeks (35 to 161).

Germline CDR1 DFQATT, CDR2 SNEGSKA (reference sequence). CDR3 size: 18 residues. The junction had 11 bases not matched to a gene; V was cut back by 1 base and J by 4 bases. As for time point: late sampling 161 to 241 days after vaccination in a few convalescent patients. As for treatment: 10-day PBMC culture with coronavirus spike peptide pools or control peptides (ViraFEST assay). Scientists ran DNA taken from cultured CD4+ T cells through the Oncomine TCR Beta short-read assay for sequencing. TCRdb analysed the PCR reads with MiXCR anew, one entry per CDR3 protein. This table has 20,000 to 30,000 distinct CDR3 sequences, less than 35% appearing once. This clonotype has just a few counts. Its antigen is unidentified.

This chain connects TRBV20-1 to TRBJ2-1, with 12 bases aligning to TRBD2. The sequence was collected from a human donor who had recovered from COVID-19. The sample here was CD4+ T cells from blood, cultured in vitro, taken about 7 months after SARS-CoV-2 vaccination. The CDR3 here is CSARGTASGRAYYNEQFF. DNA for the CDR3: TGCAGTGCTAGAGGGACGGCTAGCGGGAGGGCCTATTACAATGAGCAGTTCTTC.